These T cell receptor beta chains were read from a single sample in a study of CD8+CD57+ T cells in acquired aplastic anemia. TCRdb processed the reads anew with MiXCR; each CDR3 protein has one entry. Found here are about 220,000 distinct CDR3 sequences, roughly 35% of them singletons; the top ten hold around 1.1%. The sequenced sample was sorted CD4+, CD8+, or CD8+CD57+ T cells (not recorded which) from PBMCs. The source is a human donor in good health, serving as a control. Both conserved end residues are part of each CDR3. The D gene is left open where the match is weak. A row's size may be missing; if present it is once, few, many or a size class.

size | D | J | V | CDR3 | DNA
. | TRBD1 | TRBJ2-5 | TRBV24-1 | CATSDPGGRETQYF | TGTGCCACCAGTGATCCAGGGGGACGGGAGACCCAGTACTTC
many | . | TRBJ1-1 | TRBV20-1 | CSARDRRANTEAFF | TGCAGTGCTAGAGACAGGAGGGCGAACACTGAAGCTTTCTTT
. | . | TRBJ1-1 | TRBV29-1 | CAWSVSSNTEAFF | TGTGCCTGGAGTGTATCATCGAACACTGAAGCTTTCTTT
. | . | TRBJ2-5 | TRBV11-3 | CASSLGGRANQEAQYF | TGTGCCAGCAGCTTAGGGGGACGGGCAAACCAAGAGGCCCAGTACTTC
few | . | TRBJ1-2 | TRBV5-8 | CASSLGQADGYTF | TGTGCCAGCAGCTTGGGACAGGCAGATGGCTACACCTTC
few | . | TRBJ2-2 | TRBV12-3/TRBV12-4 | CASRLPQANTGELFF | TGTGCCAGCAGACTACCTCAAGCGAACACCGGGGAGCTGTTTTTT
many | . | TRBJ1-6 | TRBV11-2 | CASRRPGTGSNSPLHF | TGTGCCAGCAGACGACCGGGAACGGGATCCAATTCACCCCTCCACTTT
. | TRBD1 | TRBJ2-5 | TRBV29-1 | CSVVYVGQLQETQYF | TGCAGCGTTGTTTATGTGGGACAGCTTCAAGAGACCCAGTACTTC
. | . | TRBJ2-1 | TRBV7-9 | CASSSGESSYNEQFF | TGTGCCAGCAGCTCGGGGGAGAGCTCCTACAATGAGCAGTTCTTC
. | . | TRBJ1-2 | TRBV10-3 | CAISESGSYGYTF | TGTGCCATCAGTGAGTCGGGGAGCTATGGCTACACCTTC
. | TRBD1 | TRBJ2-2 | TRBV13 | CASSSRTGVGELFF | TGTGCCAGCAGCAGCAGGACAGGGGTGGGGGAGCTGTTTTTT
many | . | TRBJ2-7 | TRBV7-2 | CASSLPGLGSSHEQYF | TGTGCCAGCAGCCTCCCTGGGCTGGGTAGCTCCCACGAGCAGTACTTC
many | . | TRBJ1-1 | TRBV29-1 | CSEVRDTNTEAFF | TGCAGCGAAGTCAGGGATACGAACACTGAAGCTTTCTTT
many | TRBD2 | TRBJ2-7 | TRBV19 | CASSRGLAGPHEQYF | TGTGCCAGTAGTAGGGGACTAGCGGGACCCCACGAGCAGTACTTC
many | . | TRBJ1-3 | TRBV7-2 | CASTRPGNTIYF | TGTGCCAGCACCCGCCCTGGAAACACCATATATTTT
few | TRBD1 | TRBJ2-7 | TRBV13 | CASSLLGQGTYEQYF | TGTGCCAGCAGCTTATTAGGACAGGGGACCTACGAGCAGTACTTC
. | . | TRBJ2-4 | TRBV6-1 | CASRGAAKNIQYF | TGTGCCAGCAGAGGTGCGGCCAAAAACATTCAGTACTTC
many | . | TRBJ2-5 | TRBV19 | CASSPRVQETQYF | TGTGCCAGTAGTCCCAGGGTCCAAGAGACCCAGTACTTC
many | . | TRBJ1-3 | TRBV19 | CASSRPSGNTIYF | TGTGCCAGTTCGAGGCCGAGTGGAAACACCATATATTTT
many | . | TRBJ1-1 | TRBV7-9 | CASSLVLGLLNNTEAFF | TGTGCCAGCAGCTTAGTACTTGGCCTTCTAAACAACACTGAAGCTTTCTTT
few | TRBD1 | TRBJ1-6 | TRBV4-1 | CASSQAPLGQGFHSPLHF | TGCGCCAGCAGCCAAGCTCCCCTAGGACAGGGGTTTCATTCACCCCTCCACTTT
. | TRBD2 | TRBJ2-7 | TRBV10-3 | CASSTGTSLFYEQYF | TGTGCCAGCAGTACCGGGACTAGTCTTTTCTACGAGCAGTACTTC
many | . | TRBJ2-7 | TRBV3-1 | CASSQVDEQYF | TGTGCCAGCAGCCAAGTGGACGAGCAGTACTTC
many | TRBD1 | TRBJ1-6 | TRBV5-5 | CASSLDGQGYSPLHF | TGTGCCAGCAGCTTGGATGGACAGGGTTATTCACCCCTCCACTTT
many | . | TRBJ1-6 | TRBV19 | CASSITGATNSPLHF | TGTGCCAGTAGTATTACCGGGGCCACAAATTCACCCCTCCACTTT
once | TRBD2 | TRBJ2-3 | TRBV6-1 | CASSVTSGGASDTQYF | TGTGCCAGCAGTGTCACTAGCGGGGGGGCGTCCGATACGCAGTATTTT
. | . | TRBJ2-1 | TRBV25-1 | CASSEEYGLREQFF | TGTGCCAGCAGTGAGGAATACGGCCTCCGGGAGCAGTTCTTC
few | TRBD1 | TRBJ1-6 | TRBV5-1 | CATGTGASPLHF | TGCGCCACCGGGACAGGGGCCTCACCCCTCCACTTT
few | . | TRBJ2-7 | TRBV28 | CASSLFLSIVDRLSYEQYF | TGTGCCAGCAGTTTATTTCTATCTATAGTCGACAGACTATCCTACGAGCAGTACTTC
. | . | TRBJ2-5 | TRBV5-8 | CASSYTGTWQETQYF | TGTGCCAGCAGCTATACAGGGACTTGGCAAGAGACCCAGTACTTC
many | . | TRBJ1-4 | TRBV20-1 | CSARDRQGSEKLFF | TGCAGTGCTAGAGATAGGCAGGGGAGTGAAAAACTGTTTTTT
few | TRBD2 | TRBJ2-1 | TRBV11-2 | CASSFTSGRADNEQFF | TGTGCCAGCAGCTTCACTAGCGGGAGGGCCGACAATGAGCAGTTCTTC
. | . | TRBJ2-2 | TRBV4-2 | CASSQNGGKNTGELFF | TGTGCCAGCAGCCAGAATGGGGGGAAAAACACCGGGGAGCTGTTTTTT
many | . | TRBJ1-2 | TRBV2 | CASSPTAAASYGYTF | TGTGCCAGCAGTCCAACCGCCGCAGCGTCCTATGGCTACACCTTC
. | . | TRBJ2-7 | TRBV30 | CAWSVLDPHEQYF | TGTGCCTGGAGTGTACTCGACCCCCACGAGCAGTACTTC
. | . | TRBJ2-7 | TRBV15 | CATSREVGDGPYKQYF | TGTGCCACCAGCAGAGAGGTAGGGGACGGTCCCTACAAGCAGTACTTC
. | . | TRBJ2-6 | TRBV5-1 | CASSPGPITEGGNVLTF | TGCGCCAGCAGCCCGGGACCGATTACCGAGGGGGGCAACGTCCTGACTTTC
many | . | TRBJ2-5 | TRBV14 | CASSQVPSGTQYF | TGTGCCAGCAGCCAAGTCCCGTCGGGGACCCAGTACTTC
. | TRBD1 | TRBJ2-2 | TRBV11-1 | CASSLGQGSNTGELFF | TGTGCCAGCAGCTTAGGACAGGGTTCGAACACCGGGGAGCTGTTTTTT
. | . | TRBJ2-1 | TRBV11-1 | CASSTERPSDEQFF | TGTGCCAGCAGCACGGAGCGCCCATCGGATGAGCAGTTCTTC
many | TRBD2 | TRBJ2-1 | TRBV7-9 | CASSLALAGGEQFF | TGTGCCAGCAGCTTAGCTCTAGCGGGAGGGGAGCAGTTCTTC
once | . | TRBJ1-6 | TRBV12-3/TRBV12-4 | CASKKGGQNNSPLHF | TGTGCCAGCAAGAAGGGGGGACAAAATAATTCACCCCTCCACTTT
many | TRBD2 | TRBJ2-3 | TRBV5-5 | CASSLGLAVTDTQYF | TGTGCCAGCAGCTTGGGACTAGCGGTCACAGATACGCAGTATTTT
. | . | TRBJ2-1 | TRBV11-2 | CASSFRHQGSYNEQFF | TGTGCCAGCAGCTTTCGCCACCAGGGATCCTACAATGAGCAGTTCTTC
many | . | TRBJ1-2 | TRBV20-1 | CSARVGQRYTF | TGCAGTGCTAGAGTAGGGCAGCGCTACACCTTC
few | . | TRBJ1-6 | TRBV5-1 | CASSLGPLIMGPTVSPLHF | TGCGCCAGCAGCTTGGGCCCACTAATTATGGGCCCAACGGTCTCACCCCTCCACTTT
. | TRBD1 | TRBJ2-5 | TRBV12-3/TRBV12-4 | CASRPTGGETRYF | TGTGCCAGCAGGCCGACAGGGGGAGAGACCCGGTACTTC
many | . | TRBJ2-5 | TRBV14 | CASSHLAQGRETQYF | TGTGCCAGCAGCCATCTGGCCCAGGGGAGGGAGACCCAGTACTTC
. | . | TRBJ2-2 | TRBV20-1 | CSASRWTGGLFF | TGCAGTGCTAGTAGGTGGACCGGGGGGCTGTTTTTT
. | . | TRBJ1-6 | TRBV10-1 | CASPARNNSPLHF | TGCGCCAGCCCGGCGCGGAATAATTCACCCCTCCACTTT
. | TRBD1 | TRBJ1-5 | TRBV24-1 | CATSDSRDRDNQPQHF | TGTGCCACCAGTGACAGCCGGGACAGGGACAATCAGCCCCAGCATTTT
many | . | TRBJ2-5 | TRBV29-1 | CSVEVQGWETQYF | TGCAGCGTTGAAGTCCAGGGCTGGGAGACCCAGTACTTC
many | . | TRBJ2-5 | TRBV19 | CASRGTGLLETQYF | TGTGCCAGTAGGGGGACCGGACTTCTGGAGACCCAGTACTTC
few | . | TRBJ2-1 | TRBV6-1 | CASRRDSYNEQFF | TGTGCCAGCAGGAGGGACTCCTACAATGAGCAGTTCTTC
. | . | TRBJ2-2 | TRBV12-3/TRBV12-4 | CASSARATGTGELFF | TGTGCCAGCAGTGCTAGGGCCACAGGGACCGGGGAGCTGTTTTTT